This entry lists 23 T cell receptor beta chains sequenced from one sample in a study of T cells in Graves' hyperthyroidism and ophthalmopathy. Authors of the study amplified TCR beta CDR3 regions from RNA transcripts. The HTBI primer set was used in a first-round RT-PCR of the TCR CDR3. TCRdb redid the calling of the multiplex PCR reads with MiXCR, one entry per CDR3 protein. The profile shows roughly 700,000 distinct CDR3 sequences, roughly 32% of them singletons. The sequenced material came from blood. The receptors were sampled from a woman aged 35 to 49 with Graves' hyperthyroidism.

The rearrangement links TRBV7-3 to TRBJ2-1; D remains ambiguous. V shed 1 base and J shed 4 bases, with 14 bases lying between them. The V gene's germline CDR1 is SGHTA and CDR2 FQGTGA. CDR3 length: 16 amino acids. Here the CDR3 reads CASSLRIANRYNEQFF. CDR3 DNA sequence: TGTGCCAGCAGCTTAAGAATAGCAAACAGATACAATGAGCAGTTCTTC.

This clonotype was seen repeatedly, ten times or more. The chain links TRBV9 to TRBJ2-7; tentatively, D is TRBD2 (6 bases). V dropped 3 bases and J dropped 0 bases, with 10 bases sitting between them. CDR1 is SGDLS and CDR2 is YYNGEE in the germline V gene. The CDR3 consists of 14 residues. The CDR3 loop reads CASSGGLSSYEQYF. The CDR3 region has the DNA TGTGCCAGCAGCGGGGGACTGAGCTCCTACGAGCAGTACTTC.

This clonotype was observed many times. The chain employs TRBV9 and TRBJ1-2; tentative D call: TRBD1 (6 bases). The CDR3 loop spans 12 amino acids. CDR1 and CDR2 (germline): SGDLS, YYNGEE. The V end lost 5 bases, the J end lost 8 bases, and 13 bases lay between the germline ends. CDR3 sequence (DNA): TGTGCCAGCAGTCTGACAGGTGGCGGCTACACCTTC. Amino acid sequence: CASSLTGGGYTF. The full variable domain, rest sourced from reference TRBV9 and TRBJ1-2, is DSGVTQTPKHLITATGQRVTLRCSPRSGDLSVYWYQQSLDQGLQFLIQYYNGEERAKGNILERFSAQQFPDLHSELNLSSLELGDSALYFCASSLTGGGYTFGSGTRLTVV.

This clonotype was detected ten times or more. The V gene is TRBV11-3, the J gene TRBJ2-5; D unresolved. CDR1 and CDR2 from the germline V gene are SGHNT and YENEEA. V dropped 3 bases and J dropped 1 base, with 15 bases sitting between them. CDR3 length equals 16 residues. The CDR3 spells CASSFFGSVIQETQYF. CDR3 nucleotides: TGTGCCAGCAGCTTCTTCGGTTCGGTGATCCAAGAGACCCAGTACTTC.

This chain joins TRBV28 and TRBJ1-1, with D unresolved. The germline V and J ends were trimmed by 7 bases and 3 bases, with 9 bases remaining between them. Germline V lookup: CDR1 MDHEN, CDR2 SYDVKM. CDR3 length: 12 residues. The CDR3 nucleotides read TGTGCCAGCAAGGGCAGTTACACTGAAGCTTTCTTT. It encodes CASKGSYTEAFF.

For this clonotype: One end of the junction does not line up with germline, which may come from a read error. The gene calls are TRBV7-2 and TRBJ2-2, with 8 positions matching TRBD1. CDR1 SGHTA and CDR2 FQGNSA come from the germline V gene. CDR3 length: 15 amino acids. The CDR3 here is CASSQAGTGLGELFF. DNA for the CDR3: TGCGCCAGCAGCCAGGCCGGGACAGGCCTAGGGGAGCTGTTTTTT.

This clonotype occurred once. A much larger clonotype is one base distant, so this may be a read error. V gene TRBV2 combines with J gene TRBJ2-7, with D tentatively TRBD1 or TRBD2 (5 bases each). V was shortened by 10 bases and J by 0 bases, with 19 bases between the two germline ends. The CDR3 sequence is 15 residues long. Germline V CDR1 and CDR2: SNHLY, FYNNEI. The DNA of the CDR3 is TGTGCCAACAGCCTGGGACCGACGAGCTCCTACGAGCAGTACTTC. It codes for CANSLGPTSSYEQYF.

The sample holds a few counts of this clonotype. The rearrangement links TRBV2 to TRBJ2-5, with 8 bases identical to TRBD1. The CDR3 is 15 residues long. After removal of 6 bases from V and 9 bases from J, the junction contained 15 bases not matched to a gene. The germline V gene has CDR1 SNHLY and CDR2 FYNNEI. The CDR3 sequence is CASSEGTGANQPQYF. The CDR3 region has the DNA TGTGCCAGCAGCGAGGGGACAGGAGCAAATCAGCCCCAGTACTTC.

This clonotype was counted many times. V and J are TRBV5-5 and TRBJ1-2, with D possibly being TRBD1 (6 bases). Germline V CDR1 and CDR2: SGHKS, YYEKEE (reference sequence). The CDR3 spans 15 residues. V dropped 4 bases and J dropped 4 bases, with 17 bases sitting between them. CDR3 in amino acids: CASSGVRGYGYGYTF. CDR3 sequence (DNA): TGTGCCAGCAGCGGCGTCAGGGGATATGGCTATGGCTACACCTTC.

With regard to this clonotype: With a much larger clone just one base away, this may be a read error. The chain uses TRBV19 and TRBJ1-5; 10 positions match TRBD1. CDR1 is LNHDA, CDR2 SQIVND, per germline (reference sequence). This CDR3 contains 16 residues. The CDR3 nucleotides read TGTGCCAGTAGTATCAGTGGACAGGGGGACAATCATCCCCAGCATTTT. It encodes CASSISGQGDNHPQHF.

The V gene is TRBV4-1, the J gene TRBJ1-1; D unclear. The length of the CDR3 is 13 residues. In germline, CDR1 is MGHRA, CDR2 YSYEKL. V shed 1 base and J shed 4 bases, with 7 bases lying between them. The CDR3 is CASSQGGITEAFF. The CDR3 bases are TGCGCCAGCAGCCAAGGAGGGATCACTGAAGCTTTCTTT.

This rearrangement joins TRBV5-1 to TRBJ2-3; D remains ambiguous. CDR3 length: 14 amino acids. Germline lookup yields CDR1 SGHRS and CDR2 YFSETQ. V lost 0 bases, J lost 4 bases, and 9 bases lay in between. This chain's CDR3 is CASSLGGMADTQYF. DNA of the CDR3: TGCGCCAGCAGCTTGGGGGGAATGGCAGATACGCAGTATTTT.

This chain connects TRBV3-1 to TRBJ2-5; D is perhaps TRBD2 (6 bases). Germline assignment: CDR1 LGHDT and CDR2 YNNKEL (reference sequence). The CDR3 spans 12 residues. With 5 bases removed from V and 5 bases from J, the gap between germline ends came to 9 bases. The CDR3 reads CASSVTSETQYF. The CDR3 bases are TGTGCCAGCAGCGTTACTAGCGAGACCCAGTACTTC.

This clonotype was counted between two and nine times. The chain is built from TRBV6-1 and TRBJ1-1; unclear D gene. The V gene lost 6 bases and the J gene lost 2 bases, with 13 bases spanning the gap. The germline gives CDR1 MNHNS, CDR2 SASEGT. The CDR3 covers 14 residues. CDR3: CASSRQVANTEAFF. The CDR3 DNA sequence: TGTGCCAGCAGCCGACAAGTTGCCAACACTGAAGCTTTCTTT.

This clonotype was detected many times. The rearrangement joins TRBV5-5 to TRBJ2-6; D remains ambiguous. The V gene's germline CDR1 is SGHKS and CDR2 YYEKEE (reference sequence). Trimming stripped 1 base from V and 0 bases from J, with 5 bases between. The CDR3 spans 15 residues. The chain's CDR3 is CASSLPPSGANVLTF. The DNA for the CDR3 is TGTGCCAGCAGCTTGCCCCCCTCTGGGGCCAACGTCCTGACTTTC.

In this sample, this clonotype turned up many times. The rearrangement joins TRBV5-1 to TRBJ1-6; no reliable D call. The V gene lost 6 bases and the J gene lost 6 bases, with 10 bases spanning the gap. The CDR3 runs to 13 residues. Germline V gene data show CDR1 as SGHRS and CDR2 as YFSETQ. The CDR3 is CASKGGPNSPLHF. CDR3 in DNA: TGCGCCAGCAAAGGCGGGCCTAATTCACCCCTCCACTTT. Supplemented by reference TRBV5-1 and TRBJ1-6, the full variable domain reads KAGVTQTPRYLIKTRGQQVTLSCSPISGHRSVSWYQQTPGQGLQFLFEYFSETQRNKGNFPGRFSGRQFSNSRSEMNVSTLELGDSALYLCASKGGPNSPLHFGNGTRLTVT.

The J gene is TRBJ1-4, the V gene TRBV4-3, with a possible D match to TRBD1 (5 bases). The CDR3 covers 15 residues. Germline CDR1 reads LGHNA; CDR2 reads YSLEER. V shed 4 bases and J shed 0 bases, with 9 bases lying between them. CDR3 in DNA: TGCGCCAGCAGCCCGGACACTGCAACTAATGAAAAACTGTTTTTT. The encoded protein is CASSPDTATNEKLFF.

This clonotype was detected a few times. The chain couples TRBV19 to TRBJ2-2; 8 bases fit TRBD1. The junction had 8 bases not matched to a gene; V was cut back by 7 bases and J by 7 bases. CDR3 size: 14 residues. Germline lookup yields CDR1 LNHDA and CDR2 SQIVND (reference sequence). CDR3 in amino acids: CASIGRGRGGELFF. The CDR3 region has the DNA TGTGCCAGTATCGGCAGGGGGCGAGGCGGGGAGCTGTTTTTT.

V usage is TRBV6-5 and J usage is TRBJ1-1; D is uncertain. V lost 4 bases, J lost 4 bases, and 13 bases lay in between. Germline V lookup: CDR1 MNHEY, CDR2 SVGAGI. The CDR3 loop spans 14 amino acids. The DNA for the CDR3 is TGTGCCAGCAGTTCGGAACGACGGGGCACTGAAGCTTTCTTT. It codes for CASSSERRGTEAFF.

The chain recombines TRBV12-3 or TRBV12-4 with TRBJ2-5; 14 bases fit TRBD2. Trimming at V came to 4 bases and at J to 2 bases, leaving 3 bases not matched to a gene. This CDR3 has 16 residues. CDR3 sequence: CASSSGTSGSQETQYF. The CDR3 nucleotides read TGTGCCAGCAGTTCAGGGACTAGCGGGAGTCAAGAGACCCAGTACTTC.

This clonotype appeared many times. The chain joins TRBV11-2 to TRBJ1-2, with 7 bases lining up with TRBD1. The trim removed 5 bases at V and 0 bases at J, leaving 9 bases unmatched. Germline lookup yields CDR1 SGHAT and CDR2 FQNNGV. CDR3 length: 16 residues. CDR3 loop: CASSPGDRPANYGYTF. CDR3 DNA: TGTGCCAGCAGCCCGGGGGACAGACCTGCTAACTATGGCTACACCTTC.

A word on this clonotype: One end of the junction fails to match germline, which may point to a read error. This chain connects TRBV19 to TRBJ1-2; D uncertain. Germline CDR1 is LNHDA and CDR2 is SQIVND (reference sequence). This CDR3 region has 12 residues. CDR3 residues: CASSIGPAEAFF. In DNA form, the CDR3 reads TGTGCCAGTAGTATAGGACCAGCTGAAGCGTTCTTC.

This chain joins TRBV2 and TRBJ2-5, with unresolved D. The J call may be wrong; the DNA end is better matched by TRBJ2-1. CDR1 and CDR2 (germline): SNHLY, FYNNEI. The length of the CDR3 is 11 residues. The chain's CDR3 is CASSPSYEQFF. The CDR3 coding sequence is TGTGCCAGCAGTCCGTCATATGAGCAGTTCTTC.